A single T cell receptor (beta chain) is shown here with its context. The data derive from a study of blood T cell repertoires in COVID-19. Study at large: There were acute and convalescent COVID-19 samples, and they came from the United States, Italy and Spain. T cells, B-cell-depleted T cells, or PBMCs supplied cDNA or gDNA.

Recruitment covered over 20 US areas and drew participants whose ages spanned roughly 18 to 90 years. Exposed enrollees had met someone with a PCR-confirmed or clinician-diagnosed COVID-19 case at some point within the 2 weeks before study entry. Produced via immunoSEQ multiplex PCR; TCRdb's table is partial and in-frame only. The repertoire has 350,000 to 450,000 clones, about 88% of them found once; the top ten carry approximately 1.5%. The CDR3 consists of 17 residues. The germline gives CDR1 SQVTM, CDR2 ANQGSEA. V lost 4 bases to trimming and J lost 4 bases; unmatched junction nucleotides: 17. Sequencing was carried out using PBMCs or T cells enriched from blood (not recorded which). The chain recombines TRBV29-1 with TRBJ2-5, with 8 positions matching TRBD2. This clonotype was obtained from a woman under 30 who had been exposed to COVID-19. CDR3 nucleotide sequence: TGCAGCGTTGTCCGAGGGGACGGGAGGGCCCTCGGAGAGACCCAGTACTTC. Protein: CSVVRGDGRALGETQYF.